Detailed here is one T cell receptor beta chain. Its cognate antigen is unknown. Here immunoSEQ multiplex PCR was the method, and the copy in TCRdb shows in-frame clones only, minus some. This sample carries 2 million to 2.5 million clones, approximately 93% of them seen once, and the ten largest clones take around 0.4%. The data were taken from a study of shared clonotypes between healthy human individuals. Study-level background: With ages of 18 to 49, the donors were two women and a few men. Three plates were used per donor for CD4 naive, three for CD4 memory, two for CD8 naive and one for CD8 memory. Findings and limits, study-wide: Estimated richness was generally greater in naive than memory subsets.

Material for sequencing was naive CD4+ T cells from PBMCs. Subset: CD45RA+ positively selected. The TCR was taken from a man younger than 35 in good health. Some clones in this sample may be carry-over from other donors' samples.

Here the CDR3 reads CASSPGSGNTIYF. The CDR3 DNA follows: TGTGCCAGCAGCCCCGGGTCTGGAAACACCATATATTTT. The rearrangement uses TRBV11-2 and TRBJ1-3, with D unclear. This CDR3 comprises 13 residues. The germline V and J ends were trimmed by 5 bases and 1 base, with 6 bases remaining between them. Looked up from germline, CDR1 is SGHAT and CDR2 is FQNNGV.